Each of the 26 T cell receptor beta chains below was sequenced from the same sample in a study of T cell repertoires in cytomegalovirus infection. The antigens of these receptors remain unknown. TCRdb used MiXCR to reprocess the reads, holding one entry per CDR3 protein. The table records under 450,000 distinct CDR3 sequences, about 32% of them present only once. The sequencing used cultured PBMCs, collected from culture after CMV antigen stimulation. These receptors were taken from a human donor in good health (CMV status not recorded). Some clones in this sample may be carry-over from other donors' samples.

V gene TRBV7-2 combines with J gene TRBJ2-7, with TRBD2 as a possible D gene (6 bases). This CDR3 contains 13 residues. The V gene's germline CDR1 is SGHTA and CDR2 FQGNSA. V was shortened by 5 bases and J by 6 bases, with 14 bases between the two germline ends. CDR3 loop: CASSRELNAEQYF. The DNA for the CDR3 is TGTGCCAGCAGCCGGGAGCTGAACGCCGAGCAGTACTTC.

The chain uses TRBV7-2 and TRBJ2-7; 9 bases are a match to TRBD1. With V trimmed by 5 bases and J by 6 bases, 17 bases remained unmatched. CDR3 length equals 17 residues. The germline CDR1 and CDR2 sequences are SGHTA and FQGNSA. The CDR3 DNA reads TGTGCCAGCAGCCCTTCCGGGACAGGGCCGACTGGTCGCGAGCAGTACTTC. This sequence encodes CASSPSGTGPTGREQYF.

This clonotype occurred once. This chain links TRBV19 with TRBJ2-7; 9 bases line up with TRBD1. The CDR3 is 15 residues long. Germline CDR1 is LNHDA and CDR2 is SQIVND (reference sequence). Trimming took 5 bases from V and 3 from J; bases not matched to a gene: 8. The CDR3 sequence is CASSGRQGGFYEQYF. The CDR3 DNA reads TGTGCCAGTAGTGGAAGACAGGGGGGCTTCTACGAGCAGTACTTC.

The V and J genes are TRBV10-3 and TRBJ2-7; 10 nucleotides line up with TRBD2. The CDR3 totals 15 residues. The germline gives CDR1 ENHRY, CDR2 SYGVKD. After removal of 4 bases from V and 6 bases from J, the junction contained 9 bases not matched to a gene. CDR3 in amino acids: CAISVSGRSSLEQYF. Here the CDR3 DNA reads TGTGCCATCAGTGTTAGCGGGAGGTCAAGCCTCGAGCAGTACTTC.

This clonotype was seen many times. The chain recombines TRBV7-2 with TRBJ2-2; 8 bases fit TRBD1. J lost 2 bases, V lost 3 bases, and 2 bases had no gene match. The CDR3 contains 15 residues. The germline CDR1 and CDR2 sequences are SGHTA and FQGNSA. The CDR3 nucleotides read TGTGCCAGCAGCTTGCAGGGGGCAAACACCGGGGAGCTGTTTTTT. Translated, it gives CASSLQGANTGELFF.

This clonotype was counted many times. The CDR3 DNA sequence: TGCAGCGTGACTAGTACCCGAACAGATACGCAGTATTTT. It encodes CSVTSTRTDTQYF. The chain combines TRBV29-1 with TRBJ2-3, with D possibly TRBD2 on 6 matching bases. V lost 6 bases to trimming and J lost 3 bases, with 13 bases between them. The V gene's germline CDR1 is SQVTM and CDR2 ANQGSEA. This CDR3 is built from 13 residues.

In its sample, this clonotype ranks as medium-sized. V is TRBV7-2 and J is TRBJ2-2; possible D gene TRBD1, 5 bases. V lost 0 bases, J lost 4 bases, and 9 bases lay in between. The CDR3 is made up of 15 amino acids. CDR1 SGHTA and CDR2 FQGNSA come from the germline V gene. CDR3 sequence: CASSLAGASTGELFF. CDR3 coding DNA: TGTGCCAGCAGCTTAGCAGGGGCCAGCACCGGGGAGCTGTTTTTT. Together with reference TRBV7-2 and TRBJ2-2, the CDR3 gives the full variable domain: GAGVSQSPSNKVTEKGKDVELRCDPISGHTALYWYRQSLGQGLEFLIYFQGNSAPDKSGLPSDRFSAERTGGSVSTLTIQRTQQEDSAVYLCASSLAGASTGELFFGEGSRLTVL.

V is TRBV5-1 and J is TRBJ2-1; TRBD2 matches 7 bases. Unmatched junction bases numbered 7, after V lost 0 bases and J lost 7 bases. The CDR3 extends over 15 amino acids. In germline, CDR1 is SGHRS, CDR2 YFSETQ. The CDR3 DNA is TGCGCCAGCAGCTTGGGAAGCGGGGCAAATAATGAGCAGTTCTTC. Its translation: CASSLGSGANNEQFF.

This CDR3 is CASSQGTRGSYEQYF. The CDR3 coding sequence is TGCGCCAGCAGCCAAGGGACACGAGGCTCCTACGAGCAGTACTTC. This chain joins TRBV4-3 and TRBJ2-7; D may be TRBD1 (5 bases). The CDR3 runs to 15 residues. Looked up from germline, CDR1 is LGHNA and CDR2 is YSLEER. With 1 base removed from V and 0 bases from J, the gap between germline ends came to 10 bases.

The CDR3 sequence is CACSGVAKNIQYF. The CDR3 nucleotides read TGTGCCTGCTCCGGGGTAGCCAAAAACATTCAGTACTTC. The chain combines TRBV6-1 with TRBJ2-4, with TRBD2 as a possible D gene (5 bases). V shed 11 bases and J shed 0 bases, with 11 bases lying between them. Germline V gene sequence: CDR1 MNHNS, CDR2 SASEGT. CDR3 length: 13 amino acids.

This sequence joins TRBV19 and TRBJ2-3; D possibly matches TRBD1 or TRBD2 (6 bases each). CDR1 and CDR2 from the germline V gene are LNHDA and SQIVND (reference sequence). The CDR3 has 17 amino acids. V shed 1 base and J shed 4 bases, with 18 bases lying between them. CDR3 sequence reads: CASSIVLGGHGPDTQYF. The CDR3 DNA sequence: TGTGCCAGTAGTATAGTTCTCGGGGGCCATGGTCCAGATACGCAGTATTTT.

The chain has TRBV7-4 and TRBJ2-1, with D hard to call. Germline V lookup: CDR1 SGHVT, CDR2 SQSDAQ. V lost 1 base and J 6 bases, leaving 10 bases between the germline ends. The CDR3 is 14 residues long. For the CDR3, the DNA is TGTGCCAGCAGCTTAGACGGGCCAAGCAATGAGCAGTTCTTC. Translated: CASSLDGPSNEQFF.

The J gene is TRBJ1-6, the V gene TRBV20-1, with D hard to call. Germline assignment: CDR1 DFQATT and CDR2 SNEGSKA (reference sequence). V lost 8 bases, J lost 6 bases, and 11 bases lay in between. The CDR3 extends over 12 amino acids. CDR3 loop: CSSRQANSPLHF. The CDR3 region has the DNA TGCAGTTCCCGGCAGGCTAATTCACCCCTCCACTTT.

This rearrangement joins TRBV10-3 to TRBJ2-7; D gene uncertain. CDR1 is ENHRY and CDR2 is SYGVKD in the germline V gene. Trimming pared 5 bases from V and 3 bases from J, leaving 8 bases between. This CDR3 spans 12 amino acids. The CDR3 here is CAISKQGYEQYV. The CDR3 DNA sequence: TGTGCCATCAGTAAGCAAGGCTACGAGCAGTACGTC.

V gene TRBV15 combines with J gene TRBJ1-5; TRBD1 matches at 7 bases. The germline V gene has CDR1 LNHNV and CDR2 YYDKDF (reference sequence). With 2 bases clipped from V and 5 bases from J, the junction kept 9 bases outside the gene matches. The CDR3 totals 16 residues. CDR3 coding DNA: TGTGCCACCAGCAGACCGACAGGGCGATTAGATCAGCCCCAGCATTTT. Protein: CATSRPTGRLDQPQHF. The variable domain in full, with the rest retrieved from reference TRBV15 and TRBJ1-5, is DAMVIQNPRYQVTQFGKPVTLSCSQTLNHNVMYWYQQKSSQAPKLLFHYYDKDFNNEADTPDNFQSRRPNTSFCFLDIRSPGLGDTAMYLCATSRPTGRLDQPQHFGDGTRLSIL.

This clonotype has a handful of counts. The J gene is TRBJ2-7, the V gene TRBV4-3; D tentatively reads TRBD1 or TRBD2 (5 bases each). Trimming pared 0 bases from V and 1 base from J, leaving 13 bases between. This CDR3 comprises 16 residues. Per germline, CDR1 LGHNA and CDR2 YSLEER. Here the CDR3 reads CASSQEVRGASYEQYF. Written as DNA, the CDR3 is TGCGCCAGCAGCCAAGAAGTGAGAGGGGCGTCCTACGAGCAGTACTTC.

CDR3 nucleotide sequence: TGTGCCAGCAGTTTAACGGGGGCTGATTCACCCCTCCACTTT. Translation gives CASSLTGADSPLHF. The chain links TRBV27 to TRBJ1-6, with a tentative D call TRBD1 (6 bases). V lost 2 bases, J lost 8 bases, and 10 bases lay in between. The CDR3 runs to 14 residues. The germline CDR1 and CDR2 sequences are MNHEY and SMNVEV (reference sequence).

Only a few counts were recorded for this clonotype. The CDR3: CATSDLSKGSDTQYF. The CDR3 nucleotides are TGTGCCACCAGTGATTTGTCGAAGGGGTCAGATACGCAGTATTTT. The chain is built from TRBV24-1 and TRBJ2-3; perhaps TRBD1 as D (5 bases). Trimming removed 0 bases from V and 4 bases from J, with 10 bases in between. The CDR3 is made up of 15 amino acids. CDR1 and CDR2 (germline): KGHDR, SFDVKD.

This sequence joins TRBV5-1 and TRBJ2-5; TRBD1 aligns across 9 bases. After removal of 0 bases from V and 4 bases from J, the junction contained 13 bases not matched to a gene. CDR1 SGHRS and CDR2 YFSETQ come from the germline V gene. The CDR3 is made up of 18 amino acids. DNA of the CDR3: TGCGCCAGCAGCTTGGAGGGACAGGGAGATCGGAGGCGAGAGACCCAGTACTTC. This gives the protein CASSLEGQGDRRRETQYF.

J is TRBJ2-5 and V is TRBV6-7, with 7 bases aligning to TRBD1. TRBV6-7 counts as an open reading frame of uncertain function. This CDR3 comprises 16 residues. V lost 5 bases, J lost 3 bases, and 12 bases stayed unmatched. CDR3 in amino acids: CASSPAYGQAEETQYF. CDR3 DNA sequence: TGTGCCAGCAGTCCTGCTTACGGACAGGCCGAAGAGACCCAGTACTTC.

The chain couples TRBV7-6 to TRBJ2-1; 10 bases agree with TRBD2. From germline, CDR1 is SGHVS and CDR2 FNYEAQ. The J segment lost 4 bases and the V segment lost 4 bases, leaving 7 bases of the junction unmatched. This CDR3 spans 16 amino acids. CDR3 nucleotide sequence: TGTGCCAGCAGCTCCACAACTAGCGGGATGTACAATGAGCAGTTCTTC. It codes for CASSSTTSGMYNEQFF.

This clonotype turned up a few times. This rearrangement joins TRBV7-6 to TRBJ2-5; D possibly corresponds to TRBD2 (6 bases). The V and J ends lost 4 bases and 4 bases respectively, with 13 bases between them. Germline V CDR1 and CDR2: SGHVS, FNYEAQ. The CDR3 has 14 residues. The CDR3 DNA follows: TGTGCCAGCAGCTCGTCGGGACTCCCAGAGACCCAGTACTTC. Its protein is CASSSSGLPETQYF.

This sequence joins TRBV7-6 and TRBJ2-2, with D possibly TRBD2 on 7 matching bases. This CDR3 has 16 residues. The germline gives CDR1 SGHVS, CDR2 FNYEAQ. V shed 7 bases and J shed 5 bases, with 20 bases lying between them. This chain's CDR3 is CASTETWGGRTGELFF. The CDR3 coding sequence is TGTGCCAGCACCGAAACCTGGGGGGGGCGGACCGGGGAGCTGTTTTTT.

This clonotype was seen a handful of times. The genes are TRBV6-1 and TRBJ2-7; no firm D call. Per the germline V gene, CDR1 is MNHNS and CDR2 is SASEGT. Trimming removed 5 bases from V and 3 bases from J, with 14 bases in between. The CDR3 totals 14 residues. CDR3 sequence reads: CASSQGRSHYEQYV. CDR3 DNA sequence: TGTGCCAGCAGTCAAGGGCGCAGCCACTACGAGCAGTACGTC.

V usage is TRBV4-1 and J usage is TRBJ2-7; 11 nucleotides agree with TRBD2. CDR1 is MGHRA, CDR2 YSYEKL, per germline. This CDR3 region has 16 residues. V dropped 1 base and J dropped 2; count of bases not matched to a gene: 4. The CDR3 coding sequence is TGCGCCAGCAGCCAAGGGGGGACTAGCGGACCCTACGAGCAGTACGTC. It codes for CASSQGGTSGPYEQYV.

The chain recombines TRBV28 with TRBJ2-3; a weak D match, TRBD2 (6 bases). Trimming took off 5 bases at V and 2 bases at J, with 14 bases between the two ends. The CDR3 totals 15 residues. In germline, CDR1 is MDHEN, CDR2 SYDVKM. CDR3 DNA: TGTGCCAGCAGTGCCTCTAGCGTTTACACAGATACGCAGTATTTT. This sequence encodes CASSASSVYTDTQYF.